This TCR beta chain was identified in a study of blood T cell repertoires in COVID-19. TCRdb's table, derived via immunoSEQ multiplex PCR, lists solely in-frame clones and lacks some. The sample contains about 74,000 clones, about 86% of which appear only once. The TCR sequence derives from a woman older than 75 with active or convalescent COVID-19. The sequencing input was peripheral blood.

CDR3 region: CASSLSRLAGGEGETQYF. CDR3 nucleotide sequence: TGTGCCAGCAGTTTATCTAGACTAGCGGGAGGGGAAGGAGAGACCCAGTACTTC. This rearrangement joins TRBV27 to TRBJ2-5; TRBD2 aligns across 14 bases. From germline, CDR1 is MNHEY and CDR2 SMNVEV (reference sequence). V dropped 0 bases and J dropped 4; count of bases not matched to a gene: 7. There are 18 residues in the CDR3.